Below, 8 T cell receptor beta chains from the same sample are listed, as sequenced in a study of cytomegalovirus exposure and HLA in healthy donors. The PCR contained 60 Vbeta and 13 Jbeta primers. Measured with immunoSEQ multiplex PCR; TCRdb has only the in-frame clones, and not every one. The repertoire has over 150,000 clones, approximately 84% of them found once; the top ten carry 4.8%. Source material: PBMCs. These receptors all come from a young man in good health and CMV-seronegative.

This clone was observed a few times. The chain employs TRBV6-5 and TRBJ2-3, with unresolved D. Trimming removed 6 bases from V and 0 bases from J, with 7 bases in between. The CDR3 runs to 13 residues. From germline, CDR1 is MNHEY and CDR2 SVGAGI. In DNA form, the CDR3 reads TGTGCCAGCAGACAACCTAGCACAGATACGCAGTATTTT. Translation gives CASRQPSTDTQYF.

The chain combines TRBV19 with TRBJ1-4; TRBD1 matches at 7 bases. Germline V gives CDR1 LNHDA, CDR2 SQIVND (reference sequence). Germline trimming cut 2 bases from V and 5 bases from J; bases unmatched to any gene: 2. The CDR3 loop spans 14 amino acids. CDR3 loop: CASSIRQGNEKLFF. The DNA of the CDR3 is TGTGCCAGTAGTATAAGACAGGGCAATGAAAAACTGTTTTTT.

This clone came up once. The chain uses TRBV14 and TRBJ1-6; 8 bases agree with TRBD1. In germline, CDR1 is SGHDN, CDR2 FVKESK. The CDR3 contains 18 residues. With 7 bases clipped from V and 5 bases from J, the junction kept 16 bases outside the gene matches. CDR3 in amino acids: CASKSPGTGHPDNSPLHF. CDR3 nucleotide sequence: TGTGCCAGCAAAAGTCCCGGGACAGGCCATCCCGATAATTCACCCCTCCACTTT.

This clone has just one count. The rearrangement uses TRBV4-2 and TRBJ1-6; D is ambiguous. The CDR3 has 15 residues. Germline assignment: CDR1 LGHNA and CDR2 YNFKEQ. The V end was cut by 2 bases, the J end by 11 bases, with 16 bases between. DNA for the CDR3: TGTGCCAGCAGCCAAAATGTGATGGGCGCGACACCCCTCCACTTT. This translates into CASSQNVMGATPLHF.

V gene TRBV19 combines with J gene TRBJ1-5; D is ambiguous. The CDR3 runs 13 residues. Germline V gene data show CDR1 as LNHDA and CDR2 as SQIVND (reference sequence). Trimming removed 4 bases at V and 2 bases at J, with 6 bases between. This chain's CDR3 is CASSRSGNQPQHF. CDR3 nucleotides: TGTGCCAGTAGTAGGTCGGGCAATCAGCCCCAGCATTTT.

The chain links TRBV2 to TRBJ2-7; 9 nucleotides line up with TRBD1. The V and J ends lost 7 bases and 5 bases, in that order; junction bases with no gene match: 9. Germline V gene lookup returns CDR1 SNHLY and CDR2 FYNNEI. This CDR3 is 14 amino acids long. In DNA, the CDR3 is TGTGCCAGCACCGTCGACAGGGGGATCAACGAGCAGTACTTC. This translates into CASTVDRGINEQYF.

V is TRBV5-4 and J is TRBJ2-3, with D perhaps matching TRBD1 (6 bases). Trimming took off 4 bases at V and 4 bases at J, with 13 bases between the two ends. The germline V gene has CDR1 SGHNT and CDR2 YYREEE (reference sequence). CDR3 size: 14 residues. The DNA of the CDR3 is TGTGCCAGCAGCAAACAGGGTATCCCAGATACGCAGTATTTT. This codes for CASSKQGIPDTQYF.

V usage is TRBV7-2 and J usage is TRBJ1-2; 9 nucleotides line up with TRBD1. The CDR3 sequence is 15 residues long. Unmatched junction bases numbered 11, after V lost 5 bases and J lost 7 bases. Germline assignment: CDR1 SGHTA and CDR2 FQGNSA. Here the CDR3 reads CASSPKTGGFGGYTF. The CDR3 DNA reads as TGTGCCAGCAGCCCGAAGACAGGGGGGTTTGGTGGCTACACCTTC. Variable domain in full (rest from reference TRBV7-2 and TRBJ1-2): GAGVSQSPSNKVTEKGKDVELRCDPISGHTALYWYRQSLGQGLEFLIYFQGNSAPDKSGLPSDRFSAERTGGSVSTLTIQRTQQEDSAVYLCASSPKTGGFGGYTFGSGTRLTVV.